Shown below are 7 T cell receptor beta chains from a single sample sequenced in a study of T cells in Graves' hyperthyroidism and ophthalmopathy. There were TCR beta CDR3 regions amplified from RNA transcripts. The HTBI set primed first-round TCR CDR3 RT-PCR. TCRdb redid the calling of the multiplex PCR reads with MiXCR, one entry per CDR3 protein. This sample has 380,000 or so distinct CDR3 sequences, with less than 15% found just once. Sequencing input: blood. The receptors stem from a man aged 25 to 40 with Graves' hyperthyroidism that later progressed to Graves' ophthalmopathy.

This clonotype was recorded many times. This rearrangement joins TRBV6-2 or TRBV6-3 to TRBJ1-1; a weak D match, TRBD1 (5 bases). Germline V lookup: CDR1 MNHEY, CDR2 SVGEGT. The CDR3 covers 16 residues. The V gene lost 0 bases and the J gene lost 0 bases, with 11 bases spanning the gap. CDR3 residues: CASSYSRGGLNTEAFF. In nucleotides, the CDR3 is TGTGCCAGCAGTTACTCGCGTGGGGGATTGAACACTGAAGCTTTCTTT.

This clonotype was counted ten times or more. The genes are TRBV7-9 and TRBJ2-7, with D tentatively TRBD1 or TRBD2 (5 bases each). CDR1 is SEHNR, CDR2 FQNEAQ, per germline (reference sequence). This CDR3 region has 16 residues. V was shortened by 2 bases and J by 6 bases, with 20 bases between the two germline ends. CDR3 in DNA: TGTGCCAGCAGCTTACCCCGAAGGCAGGGAGCTCCCGAGCAGTACTTC. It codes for CASSLPRRQGAPEQYF.

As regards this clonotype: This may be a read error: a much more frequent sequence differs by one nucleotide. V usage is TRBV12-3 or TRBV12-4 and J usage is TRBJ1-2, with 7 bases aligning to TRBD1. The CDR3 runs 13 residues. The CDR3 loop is CAGSPRGLLGYTF. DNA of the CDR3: TGTGCCGGCAGCCCGAGGGGGCTCTTAGGCTACACCTTC.

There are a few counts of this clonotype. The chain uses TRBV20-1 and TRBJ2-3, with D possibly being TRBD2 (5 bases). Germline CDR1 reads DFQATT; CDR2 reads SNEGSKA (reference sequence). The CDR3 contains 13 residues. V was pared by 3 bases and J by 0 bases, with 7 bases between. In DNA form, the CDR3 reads TGCAGTGCTAGCGGGGATAGCACAGATACGCAGTATTTT. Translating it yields CSASGDSTDTQYF.

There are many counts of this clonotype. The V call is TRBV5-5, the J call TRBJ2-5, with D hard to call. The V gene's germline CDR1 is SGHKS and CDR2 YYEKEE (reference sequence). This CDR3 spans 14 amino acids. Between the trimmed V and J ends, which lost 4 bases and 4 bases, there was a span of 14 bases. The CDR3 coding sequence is TGTGCCAGCAGCGTCAGCTCGTCTGCAGAGACCCAGTACTTC. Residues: CASSVSSSAETQYF.

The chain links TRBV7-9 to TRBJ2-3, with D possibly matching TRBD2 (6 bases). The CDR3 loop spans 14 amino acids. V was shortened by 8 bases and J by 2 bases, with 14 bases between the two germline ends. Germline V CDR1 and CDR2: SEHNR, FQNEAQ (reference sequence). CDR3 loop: CASSGAGLTDTQYF. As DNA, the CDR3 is TGTGCCAGCTCGGGCGCGGGGCTCACAGATACGCAGTATTTT.

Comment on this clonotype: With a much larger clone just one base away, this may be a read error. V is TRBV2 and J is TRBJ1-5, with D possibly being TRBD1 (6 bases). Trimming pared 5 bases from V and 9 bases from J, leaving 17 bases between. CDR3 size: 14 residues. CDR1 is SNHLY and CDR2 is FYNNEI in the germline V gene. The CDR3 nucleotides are TGTGCCAGCAGTAGAACAGGGAGGCGCCGGCCCCAGCATTTT. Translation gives CASSRTGRRRPQHF.